The 25 T cell receptor beta chains reported below all come from one sample, sequenced in a study of cytomegalovirus exposure and HLA in healthy donors. The PCR made use of 60 Vbeta and 13 Jbeta primers. TCRdb's copy holds only in-frame clones and misses some; the assay was immunoSEQ multiplex PCR. The data show tens of thousands of clones, around 69% seen once. The sample was PBMCs. The receptors derive from a woman aged 25 to 45 in good health and CMV-seropositive.

This chain connects TRBV7-8 to TRBJ2-1, with 8 bases fitting TRBD1. Per germline, CDR1 SGHVS and CDR2 FQNEAQ. J was trimmed by 8 bases and V by 4 bases; bases with no gene match: 7. The length of the CDR3 is 14 residues. The CDR3 loop is CASSSWTGKDEQFF. Written as DNA, the CDR3 is TGTGCCAGCAGCTCGTGGACAGGGAAGGATGAGCAGTTCTTC.

V gene TRBV18 combines with J gene TRBJ2-7; TRBD1 is a possible D gene (5 bases). CDR3 size: 13 residues. Trimming took 2 bases from V and 2 from J, leaving 7 bases between them. Germline CDR1 reads KGHSH; CDR2 reads LQKENI. The CDR3 spells CASSPGAAYEQYF. As DNA, the CDR3 is TGTGCCAGCTCACCAGGGGCAGCCTACGAGCAGTACTTC. The whole variable domain, filled in from reference TRBV18 and TRBJ2-7, reads NAGVMQNPRHLVRRRGQEARLRCSPMKGHSHVYWYRQLPEEGLKFMVYLQKENIIDESGMPKERFSAEFPKEGPSILRIQQVVRGDSAAYFCASSPGAAYEQYFGPGTRLTVT.

The rearrangement uses TRBV5-1 and TRBJ1-4, with a possible D match to TRBD1 (6 bases). With 4 bases removed from V and 0 bases from J, the gap between germline ends came to 10 bases. The CDR3 is made up of 15 amino acids. Germline assignment: CDR1 SGHRS and CDR2 YFSETQ. CDR3 in DNA: TGCGCCAGCAGCCAAGGGACAACAACTAATGAAAAACTGTTTTTT. Its protein product is CASSQGTTTNEKLFF.

DNA of the CDR3: TGTGCCAGCAGCGTAGGACCGGAGGGTGACACTGAAGCTTTCTTT. It is translated as CASSVGPEGDTEAFF. The genes are TRBV9 and TRBJ1-1; D is ambiguous. CDR1 and CDR2 (germline): SGDLS, YYNGEE. Trimming took 0 bases from V and 3 from J, leaving 12 bases between them. This CDR3 comprises 15 residues.

The chain combines TRBV9 with TRBJ1-3; 11 nucleotides match TRBD1. V lost 2 bases and J lost 8; bases outside the gene matches: 12. The CDR3 runs 17 residues. Per germline, CDR1 SGDLS and CDR2 YYNGEE. CDR3 sequence: CASSVAPGQGVSDTIYF. CDR3 sequence (DNA): TGTGCCAGCAGCGTGGCCCCGGGACAGGGGGTTTCGGACACCATATATTTT.

The chain is built from TRBV18 and TRBJ1-1; D call uncertain. V was clipped by 6 bases and J by 4 bases, with 15 bases between them. Germline V gene data show CDR1 as KGHSH and CDR2 as LQKENI. The CDR3 consists of 14 residues. The CDR3 spells CASSPNTRGTEAFF. DNA of the CDR3: TGTGCCAGCTCCCCTAACACCCGGGGCACTGAAGCTTTCTTT.

This sequence joins TRBV9 and TRBJ1-1; D may be TRBD1 (6 bases). Germline CDR1 reads SGDLS; CDR2 reads YYNGEE. This CDR3 is built from 13 residues. V gave up 3 bases and J gave up 7 bases, with 13 bases separating them. The CDR3 coding sequence is TGTGCCAGCAGCGCCTGGGACACGGGTGAAGCTTTCTTT. This translates into CASSAWDTGEAFF.

The J gene is TRBJ2-1, the V gene TRBV11-1; no clear D. The CDR3 is made up of 17 amino acids. Germline CDR1 reads SGHAT; CDR2 reads FQDESV (reference sequence). Trimming stripped 1 base from V and 2 bases from J, with 15 bases between. The CDR3 sequence: CASSLESTAKPYNEQFF. Here the CDR3 DNA reads TGTGCCAGCAGCTTAGAGAGCACAGCCAAGCCCTACAATGAGCAGTTCTTC.

This rearrangement joins TRBV27 to TRBJ1-6; D might be TRBD1 (6 bases). The germline V gene encodes CDR1 MNHEY and CDR2 SMNVEV (reference sequence). The CDR3 loop spans 14 amino acids. Trimming took off 3 bases at V and 7 bases at J, with 10 bases between the two ends. CDR3 residues: CASSLAGANSPLHF. DNA for the CDR3: TGTGCCAGCAGTTTGGCAGGGGCCAATTCACCCCTCCACTTT.

The gene calls are TRBV19 and TRBJ2-5; 15 positions agree with TRBD2. Germline loops: CDR1 LNHDA, CDR2 SQIVND (reference sequence). The J segment lost 5 bases and the V segment lost 8 bases, leaving 0 bases of the junction unmatched. This CDR3 is 13 amino acids long. The CDR3 here is CASGLAGGETQYF. The CDR3 bases are TGTGCCAGTGGACTAGCGGGAGGGGAGACCCAGTACTTC.

This sequence joins TRBV18 and TRBJ1-3; no firm D call. V was trimmed by 3 bases and J by 2 bases, leaving 11 bases between them. The CDR3 runs 15 residues. CDR1 is KGHSH and CDR2 is LQKENI in the germline V gene. The CDR3 reads CASSPMEGAGNTIYF. In DNA form, the CDR3 reads TGTGCCAGCTCACCGATGGAAGGAGCTGGAAACACCATATATTTT.

This chain uses TRBV19 with TRBJ1-4; D may be TRBD1 (5 bases). V was shortened by 6 bases and J by 2 bases, with 13 bases between the two germline ends. The germline gives CDR1 LNHDA, CDR2 SQIVND (reference sequence). This CDR3 is built from 15 residues. The CDR3 protein is CASRLGGGTNEKLFF. CDR3 coding DNA: TGTGCCAGTAGGCTTGGTGGGGGGACTAATGAAAAACTGTTTTTT. Full variable domain (outside the CDR3, taken from reference TRBV19 and TRBJ1-4): DGGITQSPKYLFRKEGQNVTLSCEQNLNHDAMYWYRQDPGQGLRLIYYSQIVNDFQKGDIAEGYSVSREKKESFPLTVTSAQKNPTAFYLCASRLGGGTNEKLFFGSGTQLSVL.

This chain joins TRBV19 and TRBJ2-1, with TRBD1 matching 7 bases. The CDR3 spans 14 residues. Germline lookup yields CDR1 LNHDA and CDR2 SQIVND (reference sequence). V was pared by 10 bases and J by 6 bases, with 12 bases of the junction left unmatched. The CDR3 coding sequence is TGTGCCACGGCCTGGGACAGACCGGGCAATGAGCAGTTCTTC. Protein: CATAWDRPGNEQFF.

This sequence joins TRBV6-6 and TRBJ2-5; tentatively, D is TRBD1 (6 bases). The CDR3 runs to 15 residues. Deletions cut 6 bases from V and 5 bases from J, with 19 bases between. Germline V gene lookup returns CDR1 MNHNY and CDR2 SVGAGI (reference sequence). In DNA, the CDR3 is TGTGCCAGCAGCACCGGGACAAACGTTGTGGAGACCCAGTACTTC. Translating it yields CASSTGTNVVETQYF.

The CDR3: CASSYGTGLNYGYTF. The CDR3 DNA is TGTGCCAGCAGCTACGGGACAGGACTTAACTATGGCTACACCTTC. The V call is TRBV7-8, the J call TRBJ1-2; the match to TRBD1 covers 8 bases. The V gene's germline CDR1 is SGHVS and CDR2 FQNEAQ. With V trimmed by 4 bases and J by 1 base, 5 bases remained unmatched. This CDR3 contains 15 residues.

This rearrangement joins TRBV25-1 to TRBJ1-5; D remains ambiguous. This CDR3 comprises 16 residues. Trimming removed 1 base from V and 0 bases from J, with 10 bases in between. Germline V gene data show CDR1 as MGHDK and CDR2 as SYGVNS. The CDR3 coding sequence is TGTGCCAGCAGTGAATCTGGAGGGAGTAGCAATCAGCCCCAGCATTTT. Residues: CASSESGGSSNQPQHF.

The chain uses TRBV19 and TRBJ1-2; TRBD1 agrees at 9 bases. After removal of 5 bases from V and 3 bases from J, the junction contained 7 bases not matched to a gene. CDR3 length: 15 amino acids. Germline-derived CDR1 and CDR2 are LNHDA and SQIVND (reference sequence). The CDR3 nucleotides are TGTGCCAGTAGTGACGCCGGACAGGGGTACTATGGCTACACCTTC. It specifies CASSDAGQGYYGYTF.

In the case of this clone: The junction shows a germline mismatch at one end, possibly a read error. The V and J genes are TRBV6-6 and TRBJ2-3, with D tentatively TRBD2 (5 bases). CDR3 length equals 11 residues. CDR1 is MNHNY and CDR2 is SVGAGI in the germline V gene (reference sequence). CDR3 amino acids: CASSRDITWVF. In DNA, the CDR3 is TGTGCCAGCAGTCGGGATATAACTTGGGTCTTT.

V and J are TRBV6-1 and TRBJ1-1; D uncertain. Germline lookup yields CDR1 MNHNS and CDR2 SASEGT. The CDR3 has 13 residues. The V end lost 4 bases, the J end lost 0 bases, and 6 bases lay between the germline ends. In nucleotides, the CDR3 is TGTGCCAGCAGTGTCGTCCTGAACACTGAAGCTTTCTTT. It translates to CASSVVLNTEAFF.

This chain connects TRBV28 to TRBJ2-1; TRBD2 aligns across 10 bases. The CDR3 covers 14 residues. The V and J ends lost 9 bases and 4 bases, in that order; junction bases with no gene match: 6. Germline V gene lookup returns CDR1 MDHEN and CDR2 SYDVKM. CDR3 DNA sequence: TGTGCCAGTCAACTAGCGGGACCTTACAATGAGCAGTTCTTC. Residues: CASQLAGPYNEQFF.

V and J are TRBV25-1 and TRBJ2-7, with D perhaps matching TRBD2 (5 bases). CDR1 and CDR2 from the germline V gene are MGHDK and SYGVNS. Trimming cost V 2 bases and J 2 bases, with 10 bases left between them. The CDR3 totals 14 residues. The CDR3 coding sequence is TGTGCCAGCAGTGAAAGAGGGTTCCCCTACGAGCAGTACTTC. Amino acids: CASSERGFPYEQYF.

This clone has a handful of counts. The chain has TRBV19 and TRBJ2-1, with D perhaps TRBD1 (6 bases). V shed 1 base and J shed 9 bases, with 13 bases lying between them. The germline V gene has CDR1 LNHDA and CDR2 SQIVND (reference sequence). This CDR3 contains 14 residues. The CDR3 nucleotides are TGTGCCAGTAGTATAGGGACAGCGGAACTTGAGCAGTTCTTC. Encoded protein: CASSIGTAELEQFF.

This chain uses TRBV27 with TRBJ1-1; D not certain. Per germline, CDR1 MNHEY and CDR2 SMNVEV (reference sequence). Trimming took off 3 bases at V and 2 bases at J, with 7 bases between the two ends. The CDR3 length is 13 residues. The CDR3 loop reads CASSFMFNTEAFF. DNA for the CDR3: TGTGCCAGCAGTTTTATGTTTAACACTGAAGCTTTCTTT.

The chain employs TRBV5-6 and TRBJ1-4; 9 positions agree with TRBD1. This CDR3 contains 18 residues. Unmatched junction bases numbered 15, after V lost 3 bases and J lost 6 bases. Germline V gene lookup returns CDR1 SGHDT and CDR2 YYEEEE. DNA of the CDR3: TGTGCCAGCAGCTCGACCGGGACAGGGCCAGACTTCTATGAAAAACTGTTTTTT. Amino acid sequence: CASSSTGTGPDFYEKLFF.

Concerning this clone: The CDR3 does not close with the conserved phenylalanine or tryptophan, likely indicating a read error. The chain carries TRBV18 and TRBJ2-7; maybe TRBD1 (6 bases). Germline CDR1 reads KGHSH; CDR2 reads LQKENI. This CDR3 has 16 amino acids. Trimming took off 2 bases at V and 0 bases at J, with 14 bases between the two ends. The CDR3 region has the DNA TGTGCCAGCTCACCAACCCAGGGGCTCGGCTCCTACGAGCAGTACCTC. This encodes CASSPTQGLGSYEQYL.